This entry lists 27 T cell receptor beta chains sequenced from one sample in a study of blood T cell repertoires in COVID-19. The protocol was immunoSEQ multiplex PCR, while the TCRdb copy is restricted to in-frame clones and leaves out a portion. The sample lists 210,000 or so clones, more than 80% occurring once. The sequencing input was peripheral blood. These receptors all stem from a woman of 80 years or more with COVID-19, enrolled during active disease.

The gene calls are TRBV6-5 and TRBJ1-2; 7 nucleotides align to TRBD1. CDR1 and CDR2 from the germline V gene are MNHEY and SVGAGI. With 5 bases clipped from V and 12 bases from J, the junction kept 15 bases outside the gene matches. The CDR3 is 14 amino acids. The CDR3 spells CASSPATGTYGDTF. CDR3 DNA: TGTGCCAGCAGTCCCGCGACAGGGACGTATGGGGACACCTTC.

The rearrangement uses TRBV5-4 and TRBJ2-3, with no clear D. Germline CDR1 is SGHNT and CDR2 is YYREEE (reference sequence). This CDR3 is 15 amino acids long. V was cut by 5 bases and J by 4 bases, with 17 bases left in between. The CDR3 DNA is TGTGCCAGCAGACCCGCCCGCACTCAGGCAGATACGCAGTATTTT. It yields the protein CASRPARTQADTQYF.

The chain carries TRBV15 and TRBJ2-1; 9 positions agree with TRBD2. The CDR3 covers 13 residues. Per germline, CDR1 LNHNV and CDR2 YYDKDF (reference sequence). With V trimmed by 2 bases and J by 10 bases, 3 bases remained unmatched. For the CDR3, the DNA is TGTGCCACCAGCAGATCCGGACTAGCGGAGCAGTTCTTC. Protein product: CATSRSGLAEQFF.

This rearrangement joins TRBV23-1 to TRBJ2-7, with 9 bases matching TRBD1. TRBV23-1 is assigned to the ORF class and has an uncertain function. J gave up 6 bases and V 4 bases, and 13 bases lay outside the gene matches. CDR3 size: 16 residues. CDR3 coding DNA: TGCGCCAGCAGTCGTCATGGGTACAGGGGGCCCCGCGAGCAGTACTTC. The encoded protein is CASSRHGYRGPREQYF.

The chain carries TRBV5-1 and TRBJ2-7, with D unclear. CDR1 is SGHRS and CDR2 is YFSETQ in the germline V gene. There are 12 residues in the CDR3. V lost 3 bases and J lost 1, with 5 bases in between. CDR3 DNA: TGCGCCAGCAGCTATCGGTCCTACGAGCAGTACTTC. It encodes CASSYRSYEQYF.

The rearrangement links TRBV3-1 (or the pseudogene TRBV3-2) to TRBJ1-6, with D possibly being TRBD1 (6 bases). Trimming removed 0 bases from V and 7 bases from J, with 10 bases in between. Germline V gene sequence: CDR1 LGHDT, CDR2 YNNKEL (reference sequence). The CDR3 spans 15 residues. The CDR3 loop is CASSQDRGSNSPLHF. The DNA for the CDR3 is TGTGCCAGCAGCCAAGACAGGGGATCAAATTCACCCCTCCACTTT.

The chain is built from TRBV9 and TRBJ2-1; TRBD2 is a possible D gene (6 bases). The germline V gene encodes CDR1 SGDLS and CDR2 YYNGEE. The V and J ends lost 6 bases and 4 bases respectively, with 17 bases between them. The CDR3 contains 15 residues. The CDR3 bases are TGTGCCAGCACCGATTCGGCGGGACTTTACAATGAGCAGTTCTTC. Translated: CASTDSAGLYNEQFF.

The CDR3 nucleotides read TGTGCCAGCACTCTGGGACAGAACAATCAGCCCCAGCATTTT. Translated: CASTLGQNNQPQHF. V and J are TRBV6-5 and TRBJ1-5; 7 nucleotides match TRBD1. Germline V CDR1 and CDR2: MNHEY, SVGAGI. This CDR3 is built from 14 residues. Unmatched junction bases numbered 6, after V lost 7 bases and J lost 3 bases.

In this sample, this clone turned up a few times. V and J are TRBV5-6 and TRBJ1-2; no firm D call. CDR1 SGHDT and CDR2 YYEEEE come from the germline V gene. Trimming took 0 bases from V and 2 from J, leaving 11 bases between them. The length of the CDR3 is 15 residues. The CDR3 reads CASSLGAPGNYGYTF. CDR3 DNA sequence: TGTGCCAGCAGCTTGGGGGCACCGGGAAACTATGGCTACACCTTC.

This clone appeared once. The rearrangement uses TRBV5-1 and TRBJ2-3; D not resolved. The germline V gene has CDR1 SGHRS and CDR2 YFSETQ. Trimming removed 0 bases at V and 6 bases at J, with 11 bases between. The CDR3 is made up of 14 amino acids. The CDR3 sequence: CASSLENGWDTQYF. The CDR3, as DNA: TGCGCCAGCAGCTTGGAAAACGGTTGGGATACGCAGTATTTT.

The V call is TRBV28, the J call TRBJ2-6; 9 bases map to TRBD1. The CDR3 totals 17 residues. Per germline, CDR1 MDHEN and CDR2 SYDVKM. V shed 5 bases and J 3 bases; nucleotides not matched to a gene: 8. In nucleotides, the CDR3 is TGTGCCAGCAGTGACCCTAGACAGGGGGTTGGGGCCAACGTCCTGACTTTC. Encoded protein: CASSDPRQGVGANVLTF.

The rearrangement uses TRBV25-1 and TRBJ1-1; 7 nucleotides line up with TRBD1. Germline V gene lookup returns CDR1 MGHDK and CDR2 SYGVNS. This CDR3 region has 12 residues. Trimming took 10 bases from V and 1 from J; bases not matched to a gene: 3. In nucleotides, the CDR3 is TGTGCCATCCAGGGGGGGAACACTGAAGCTTTCTTT. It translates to CAIQGGNTEAFF.

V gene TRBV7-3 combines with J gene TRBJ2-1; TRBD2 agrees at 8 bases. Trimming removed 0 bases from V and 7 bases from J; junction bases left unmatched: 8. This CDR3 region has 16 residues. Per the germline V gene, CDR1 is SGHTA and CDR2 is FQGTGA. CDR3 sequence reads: CASSLTRSGSGNEQFF. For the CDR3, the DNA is TGTGCCAGCAGCTTAACGAGGAGCGGGAGTGGGAATGAGCAGTTCTTC.

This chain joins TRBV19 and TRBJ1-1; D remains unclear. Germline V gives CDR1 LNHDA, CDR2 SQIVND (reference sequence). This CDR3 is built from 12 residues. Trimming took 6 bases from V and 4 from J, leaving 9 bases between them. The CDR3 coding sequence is TGTGCCAGTAGCCTATCCGGCACTGAAGCTTTCTTT. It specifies CASSLSGTEAFF.

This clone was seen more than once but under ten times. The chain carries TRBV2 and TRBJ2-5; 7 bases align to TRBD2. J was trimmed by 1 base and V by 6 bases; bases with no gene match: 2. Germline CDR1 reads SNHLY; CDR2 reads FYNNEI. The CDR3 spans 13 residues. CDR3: CASRGEGQETQYF. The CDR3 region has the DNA TGTGCCAGCAGGGGGGAGGGCCAAGAGACCCAGTACTTC.

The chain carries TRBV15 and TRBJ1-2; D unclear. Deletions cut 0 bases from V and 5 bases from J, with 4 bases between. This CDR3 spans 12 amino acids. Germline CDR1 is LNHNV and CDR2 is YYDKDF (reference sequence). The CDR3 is CATSRDLYGYTF. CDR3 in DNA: TGTGCCACCAGCAGAGATCTGTATGGCTACACCTTC.

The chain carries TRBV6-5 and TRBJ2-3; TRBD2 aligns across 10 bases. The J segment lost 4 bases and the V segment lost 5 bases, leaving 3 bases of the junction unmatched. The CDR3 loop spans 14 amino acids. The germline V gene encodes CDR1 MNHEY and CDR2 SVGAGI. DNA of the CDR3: TGTGCCAGCAGTAATAGCGGGGGGCCAGATACGCAGTATTTT. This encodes CASSNSGGPDTQYF.

In DNA, the CDR3 is TGTGCCAGCAGGTCGGACTCGTACGAGCAGTACTTC. It codes for CASRSDSYEQYF. V gene TRBV2 combines with J gene TRBJ2-7, with D possibly TRBD2 on 5 matching bases. CDR1 is SNHLY, CDR2 FYNNEI, per germline. The CDR3 length is 12 residues. The germline V and J ends were trimmed by 6 bases and 4 bases, with 10 bases remaining between them.

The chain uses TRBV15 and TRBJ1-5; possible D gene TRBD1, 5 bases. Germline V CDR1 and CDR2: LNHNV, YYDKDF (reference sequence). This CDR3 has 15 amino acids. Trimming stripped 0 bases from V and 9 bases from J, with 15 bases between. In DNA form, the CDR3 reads TGTGCCACCAGCAGAGATCAAATTTCCGGGGGGCCCCAGCATTTT. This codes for CATSRDQISGGPQHF.

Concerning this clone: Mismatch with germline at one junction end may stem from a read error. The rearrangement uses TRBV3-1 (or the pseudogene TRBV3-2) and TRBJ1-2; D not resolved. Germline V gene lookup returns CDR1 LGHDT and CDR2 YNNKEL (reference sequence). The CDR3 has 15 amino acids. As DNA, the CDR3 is TGTGCCAGCAGCCAAGAGGGGAGACCATGGATGCCCACTTTATTC. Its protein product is CASSQEGRPWMPTLF.

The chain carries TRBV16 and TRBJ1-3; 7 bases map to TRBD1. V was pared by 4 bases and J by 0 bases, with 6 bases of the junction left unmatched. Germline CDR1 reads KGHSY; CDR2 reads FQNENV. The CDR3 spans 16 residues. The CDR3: CASSPTGTVSGNTIYF. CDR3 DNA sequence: TGTGCCAGCAGCCCTACCGGGACAGTCTCTGGAAACACCATATATTTT.

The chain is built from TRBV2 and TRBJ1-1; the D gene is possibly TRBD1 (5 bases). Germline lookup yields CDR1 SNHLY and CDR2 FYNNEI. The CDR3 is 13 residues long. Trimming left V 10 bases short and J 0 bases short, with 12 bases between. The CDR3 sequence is CATGGGMNTEAFF. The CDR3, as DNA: TGTGCCACGGGGGGGGGAATGAACACTGAAGCTTTCTTT. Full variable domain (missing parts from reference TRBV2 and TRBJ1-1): EPEVTQTPSHQVTQMGQEVILRCVPISNHLYFYWYRQILGQKVEFLVSFYNNEISEKSEIFDDQFSVERPDGSNFTLKIRSTKLEDSAMYFCATGGGMNTEAFFGQGTRLTVV.

The CDR3 protein is CASSPRQVNTEAFF. CDR3 nucleotide sequence: TGTGCCAGCAGCCCCCGGCAGGTGAACACTGAAGCTTTCTTT. V gene TRBV7-9 combines with J gene TRBJ1-1; no firm D call. This CDR3 comprises 14 residues. V shed 5 bases and J shed 0 bases, with 10 bases lying between them. The germline V gene has CDR1 SEHNR and CDR2 FQNEAQ (reference sequence).

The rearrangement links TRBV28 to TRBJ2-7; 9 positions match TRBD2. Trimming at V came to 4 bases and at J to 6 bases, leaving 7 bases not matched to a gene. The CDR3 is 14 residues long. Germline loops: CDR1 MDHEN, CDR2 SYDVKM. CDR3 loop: CASSSSGTGLEQYF. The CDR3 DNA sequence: TGTGCCAGCAGTTCTAGCGGGACCGGCCTCGAGCAGTACTTC.

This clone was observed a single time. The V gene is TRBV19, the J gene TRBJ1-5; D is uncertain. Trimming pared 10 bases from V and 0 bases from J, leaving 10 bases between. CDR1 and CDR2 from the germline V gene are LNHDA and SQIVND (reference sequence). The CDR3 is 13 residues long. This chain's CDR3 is CATARGSNQPQHF. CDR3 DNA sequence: TGTGCCACCGCGCGCGGTAGCAATCAGCCCCAGCATTTT. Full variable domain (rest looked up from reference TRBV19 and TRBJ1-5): DGGITQSPKYLFRKEGQNVTLSCEQNLNHDAMYWYRQDPGQGLRLIYYSQIVNDFQKGDIAEGYSVSREKKESFPLTVTSAQKNPTAFYLCATARGSNQPQHFGDGTRLSIL.

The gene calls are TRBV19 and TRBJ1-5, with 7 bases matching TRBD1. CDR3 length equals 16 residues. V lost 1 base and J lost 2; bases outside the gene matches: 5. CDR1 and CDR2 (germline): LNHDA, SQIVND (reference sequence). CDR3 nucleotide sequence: TGTGCCAGTAGTATAGTAGGTGGACAGGGCAATCAGCCCCAGCATTTT. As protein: CASSIVGGQGNQPQHF.

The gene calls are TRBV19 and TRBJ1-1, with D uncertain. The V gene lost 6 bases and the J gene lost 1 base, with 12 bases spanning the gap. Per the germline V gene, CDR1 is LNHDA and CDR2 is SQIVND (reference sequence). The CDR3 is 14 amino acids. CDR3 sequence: CASRFSTANTEAFF. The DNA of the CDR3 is TGTGCCAGTAGGTTTAGTACAGCGAACACTGAAGCTTTCTTT.